This entry describes one T cell receptor (beta chain). What it recognizes is unknown. V was pared by 1 base and J by 5 bases, with 12 bases between. The CDR3 covers 14 residues. CDR1 and CDR2 from the germline V gene are SGHVS and FNYEAQ. Measured with immunoSEQ multiplex PCR; TCRdb has only the in-frame clones, and not every one. The repertoire holds about 1 million clones, with about 70% as singletons. These data belong to a study of shared clonotypes between healthy human individuals. The study's findings and limits: Several donors had about 5.1% of their naive CD4 clonotypes in common.

The sample comprised memory CD4+ T cells sorted from blood. Regarding subset: CD45RA-negative fraction. The gene calls are TRBV7-6 and TRBJ2-7; D is undetermined. The clonotype was recovered from a man aged 18 to 29 in good health. The CDR3 region is CASSLEPLSNEQYF. The CDR3 DNA follows: TGTGCCAGCAGCTTAGAACCCCTTTCGAACGAGCAGTACTTC.